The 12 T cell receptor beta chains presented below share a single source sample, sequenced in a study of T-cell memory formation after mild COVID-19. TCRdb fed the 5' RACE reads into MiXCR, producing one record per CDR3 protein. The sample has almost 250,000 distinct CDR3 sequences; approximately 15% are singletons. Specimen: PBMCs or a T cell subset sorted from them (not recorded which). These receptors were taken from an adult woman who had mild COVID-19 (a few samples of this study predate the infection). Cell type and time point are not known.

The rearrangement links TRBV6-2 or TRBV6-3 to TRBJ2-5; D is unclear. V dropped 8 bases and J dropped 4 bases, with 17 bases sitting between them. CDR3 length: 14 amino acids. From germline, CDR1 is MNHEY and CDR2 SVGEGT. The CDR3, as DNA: TGTGCCAGCCGCGCGACTTCTAGAGGAGAGACCCAGTACTTC. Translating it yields CASRATSRGETQYF.

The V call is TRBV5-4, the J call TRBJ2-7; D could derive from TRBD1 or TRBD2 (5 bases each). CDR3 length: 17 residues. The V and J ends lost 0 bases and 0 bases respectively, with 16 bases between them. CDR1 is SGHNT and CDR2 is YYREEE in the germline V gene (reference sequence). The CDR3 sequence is CASSLGSRGVGSYEQYF. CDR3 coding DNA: TGTGCCAGCAGCTTGGGGTCGAGGGGAGTTGGCTCCTACGAGCAGTACTTC.

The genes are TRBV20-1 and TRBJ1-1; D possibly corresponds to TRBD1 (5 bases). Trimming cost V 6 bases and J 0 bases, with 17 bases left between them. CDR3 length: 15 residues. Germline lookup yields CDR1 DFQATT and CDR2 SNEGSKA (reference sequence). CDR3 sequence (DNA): TGCAGTGCCCGGACACGCAGAAGTATGAACACTGAAGCTTTCTTT. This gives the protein CSARTRRSMNTEAFF.

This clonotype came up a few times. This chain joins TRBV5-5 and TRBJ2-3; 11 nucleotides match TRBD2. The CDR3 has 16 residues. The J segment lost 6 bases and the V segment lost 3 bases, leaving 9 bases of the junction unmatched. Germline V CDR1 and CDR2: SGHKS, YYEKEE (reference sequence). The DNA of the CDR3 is TGTGCCAGCAGCTGGGATAGCGGGAGGGCCATGGATACGCAGTATTTT. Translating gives CASSWDSGRAMDTQYF.

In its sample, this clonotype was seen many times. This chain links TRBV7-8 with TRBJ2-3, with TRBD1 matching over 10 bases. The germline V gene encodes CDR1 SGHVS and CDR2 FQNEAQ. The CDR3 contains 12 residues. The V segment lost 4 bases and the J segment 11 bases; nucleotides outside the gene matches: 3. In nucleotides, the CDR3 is TGTGCCAGCAGCTCATGGGACAGGGGGCAGTATTTT. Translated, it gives CASSSWDRGQYF.

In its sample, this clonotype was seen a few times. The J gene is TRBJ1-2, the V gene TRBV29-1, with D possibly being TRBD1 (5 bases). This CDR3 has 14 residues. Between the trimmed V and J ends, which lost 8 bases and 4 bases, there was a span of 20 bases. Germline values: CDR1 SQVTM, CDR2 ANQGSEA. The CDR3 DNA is TGCAGCACCTCCCCGGGCAGGGCTGGCTATGGCTACACCTTC. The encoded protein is CSTSPGRAGYGYTF.

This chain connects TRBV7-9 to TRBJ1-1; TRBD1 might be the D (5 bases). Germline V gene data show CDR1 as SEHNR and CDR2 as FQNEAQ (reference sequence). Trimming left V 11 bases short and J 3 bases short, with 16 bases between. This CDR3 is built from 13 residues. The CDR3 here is CALAGADYTEAFF. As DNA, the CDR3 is TGTGCCCTCGCCGGGGCAGATTACACTGAAGCTTTCTTT. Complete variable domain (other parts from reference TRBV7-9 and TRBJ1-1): DTGVSQNPRHKITKRGQNVTFRCDPISEHNRLYWYRQTLGQGPEFLTYFQNEAQLEKSRLLSDRFSAERPKGSFSTLEIQRTEQGDSAMYLCALAGADYTEAFFGQGTRLTVV.

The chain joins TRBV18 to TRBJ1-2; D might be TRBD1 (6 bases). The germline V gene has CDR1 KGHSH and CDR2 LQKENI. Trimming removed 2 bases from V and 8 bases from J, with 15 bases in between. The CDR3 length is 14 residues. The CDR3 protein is CASSPEQGVGGYTF. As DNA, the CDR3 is TGTGCCAGCTCACCAGAACAGGGAGTAGGGGGCTACACCTTC.

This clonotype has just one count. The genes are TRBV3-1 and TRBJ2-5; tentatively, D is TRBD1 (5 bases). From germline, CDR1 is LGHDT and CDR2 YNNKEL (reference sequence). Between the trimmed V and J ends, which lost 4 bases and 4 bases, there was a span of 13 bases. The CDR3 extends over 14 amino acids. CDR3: CASSPLGRGETQYF. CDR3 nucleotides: TGTGCCAGCAGCCCCCTGGGTAGGGGAGAGACCCAGTACTTC.

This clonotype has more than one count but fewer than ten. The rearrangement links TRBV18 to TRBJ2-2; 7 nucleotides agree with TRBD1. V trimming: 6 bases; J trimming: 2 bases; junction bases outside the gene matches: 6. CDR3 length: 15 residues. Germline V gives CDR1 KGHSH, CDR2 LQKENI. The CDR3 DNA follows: TGTGCCAGCTCCGAGAGACAGGGTAACACCGGGGAGCTGTTTTTT. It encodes CASSERQGNTGELFF.

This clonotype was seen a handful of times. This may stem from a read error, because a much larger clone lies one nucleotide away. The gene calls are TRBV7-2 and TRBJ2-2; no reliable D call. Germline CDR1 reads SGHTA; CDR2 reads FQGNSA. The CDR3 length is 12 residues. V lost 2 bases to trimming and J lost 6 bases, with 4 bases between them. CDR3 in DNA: TGTGCCAGCAGCTTAAGGGCCGGGGAGCTGTTTTTT. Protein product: CASSLRAGELFF.

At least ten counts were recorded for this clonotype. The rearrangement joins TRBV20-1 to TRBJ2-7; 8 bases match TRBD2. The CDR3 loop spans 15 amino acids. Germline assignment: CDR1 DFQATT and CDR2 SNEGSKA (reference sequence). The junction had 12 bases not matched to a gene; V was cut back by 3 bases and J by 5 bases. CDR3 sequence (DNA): TGCAGTGCTAGTGGGGGACTAGGGACCATGGACGAGCAGTACTTC. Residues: CSASGGLGTMDEQYF.